This T cell receptor (beta chain) was documented in a study of cytomegalovirus exposure and HLA in healthy donors. This clone has just one count. The length of the CDR3 is 12 residues. Deletions cut 2 bases from V and 6 bases from J, with 7 bases between. The germline CDR1 and CDR2 sequences are SGHTA and FQGNSA. The PCR was carried out with 60 Vbeta primers and 13 Jbeta primers. The repertoire was sequenced with immunoSEQ multiplex PCR; TCRdb's copy has only in-frame clones and lacks some. The data show around 200,000 clones, roughly 91% seen once. What was sequenced was PBMCs. The V call is TRBV7-2, the J call TRBJ1-1, with D uncertain. The receptor comes from a young woman in good health and CMV-seronegative. The CDR3 DNA follows: TGTGCCAGCAGCTTATTCGGAGCTGAAGCTTTCTTT. It codes for CASSLFGAEAFF.